Listed below are T cell receptor beta chains from one sample, sequenced in a study of memory CD4+ T cells and cytomegalovirus serostatus. Some clones are missing from TCRdb's copy, which holds only in-frame ones; the method was immunoSEQ multiplex PCR. The sample contains tens of thousands of clones, just under 80% of which appear only once. The sequencing input was memory CD4+ T cells from blood. The receptor source for this set is an adult in good health and CMV-seronegative. CDR3s include the opening cysteine and the closing phenylalanine or tryptophan. A D gene is named only where the DNA matches it firmly. Not all rows give a size; the values are once, few, many and, for expanded clones, a class.

J gene: TRBJ2-1
D gene: TRBD2
CDR3 length: 15
V gene: TRBV2
clone size: once
CDR3 DNA: TGTGCCAGCAGTGGCCCTAGCGGGGTGTACAATGAGCAGTTCTTC
CDR3 protein: CASSGPSGVYNEQFF

J gene: TRBJ2-7
D gene: -
CDR3 length: 14
V gene: TRBV7-9
clone size: -
CDR3 DNA: TGTGCCAGCAACCCTACGGGGCAGAACTACGAGCAGTACTTC
CDR3 protein: CASNPTGQNYEQYF

J gene: TRBJ1-2
D gene: -
CDR3 length: 13
V gene: TRBV9
clone size: many
CDR3 DNA: TGTGCCAGCAGCGTAGACGAGGGGGATGGCTACACCTTC
CDR3 protein: CASSVDEGDGYTF

J gene: TRBJ2-3
D gene: -
CDR3 length: 14
V gene: TRBV5-1
clone size: -
CDR3 DNA: TGCGCCAGCAGCTTGCAAGAAAGCACAGATACGCAGTATTTT
CDR3 protein: CASSLQESTDTQYF

J gene: TRBJ2-3
D gene: TRBD2
CDR3 length: 15
V gene: TRBV18
clone size: -
CDR3 DNA: TGTGCCAGCTCCCGGGGTAGCGGGGACACAGATACGCAGTATTTT
CDR3 protein: CASSRGSGDTDTQYF

J gene: TRBJ1-4
D gene: -
CDR3 length: 15
V gene: TRBV27
clone size: -
CDR3 DNA: TGTGCCAGCAGTTTATCCCCGAGAGGTAATGAAAAACTGTTTTTT
CDR3 protein: CASSLSPRGNEKLFF

J gene: TRBJ2-7
D gene: -
CDR3 length: 13
V gene: TRBV7-9
clone size: -
CDR3 DNA: TGTGCCACTAACCGGGACGTGGCCTACGAGCAGTACTTC
CDR3 protein: CATNRDVAYEQYF

J gene: TRBJ1-5
D gene: -
CDR3 length: 15
V gene: TRBV27
clone size: -
CDR3 DNA: TGTGCCAGCAGTTTGGTGGGCCCGAGCAATCAGCCCCAGCATTTT
CDR3 protein: CASSLVGPSNQPQHF

J gene: TRBJ1-5
D gene: TRBD1
CDR3 length: 15
V gene: TRBV28
clone size: -
CDR3 DNA: TGTGCCACCAAGGAAAGCAGGGGGCTCGTGTGGCCCCAGCATTTT
CDR3 protein: CATKESRGLVWPQHF

J gene: TRBJ1-2
D gene: TRBD1
CDR3 length: 16
V gene: TRBV19
clone size: few
CDR3 DNA: TGTGCCACCCGGGACAGGGGACAGAACCGCCGTTCTGGCTACACCTTC
CDR3 protein: CATRDRGQNRRSGYTF

J gene: TRBJ2-7
D gene: -
CDR3 length: 14
V gene: TRBV10-3
clone size: once
CDR3 DNA: TGTGCCATCAGCGGTGGGGGGAATCCGTACGAGCAGTACTTC
CDR3 protein: CAISGGGNPYEQYF

J gene: TRBJ1-1
D gene: -
CDR3 length: 13
V gene: TRBV29-1
clone size: -
CDR3 DNA: TGCAGCGTTTACAGGCTTTCGAACACTGAAGCTTTCTTT
CDR3 protein: CSVYRLSNTEAFF

J gene: TRBJ1-5
D gene: TRBD1
CDR3 length: 16
V gene: TRBV28
clone size: -
CDR3 DNA: TGTGCCAGCAGTTTCAGGCAGGGGGCAAGCAATCAGCCCCAGCATTTT
CDR3 protein: CASSFRQGASNQPQHF

J gene: TRBJ2-5
D gene: TRBD2
CDR3 length: 15
V gene: TRBV6-5
clone size: -
CDR3 DNA: TGTGCCAGCAGTTCCGGGACTAGCGGGCAAGAGACCCAGTACTTC
CDR3 protein: CASSSGTSGQETQYF

J gene: TRBJ1-1
D gene: TRBD1
CDR3 length: 12
V gene: TRBV29-1
clone size: few
CDR3 DNA: TGCAGCGTTGGACAGGGGAACACTGAAGCTTTCTTT
CDR3 protein: CSVGQGNTEAFF

J gene: TRBJ2-1
D gene: -
CDR3 length: 15
V gene: TRBV30
clone size: -
CDR3 DNA: TGTGCCTGGAGCCCCGGGCGGGGCTCCTACAATGAGCAGTTCTTC
CDR3 protein: CAWSPGRGSYNEQFF

J gene: TRBJ1-4
D gene: -
CDR3 length: 15
V gene: TRBV7-8
clone size: once
CDR3 DNA: TGTGCCAGCAGCTCCCGGGGAGGGTTGGCTGAAAAACTGTTTTTT
CDR3 protein: CASSSRGGLAEKLFF

J gene: TRBJ2-2
D gene: -
CDR3 length: 16
V gene: TRBV7-2
clone size: once
CDR3 DNA: TGTGCCAGCACCGTAGGAGAAAGGGCGGGCACCGGGGAGCTGTTTTTT
CDR3 protein: CASTVGERAGTGELFF

J gene: TRBJ1-1
D gene: -
CDR3 length: 16
V gene: TRBV6-5
clone size: -
CDR3 DNA: TGTGCCAGCAGTTACTCAGCCTCACAGAAGGGGGTAGTAGCTTTCTTT
CDR3 protein: CASSYSASQKGVVAFF

J gene: TRBJ2-2
D gene: TRBD1
CDR3 length: 16
V gene: TRBV5-1
clone size: -
CDR3 DNA: TGCGCCAGCAGCTTGGATGGGACAGCGAACACCGGGGAGCTGTTTTTT
CDR3 protein: CASSLDGTANTGELFF

J gene: TRBJ1-1
D gene: -
CDR3 length: 15
V gene: TRBV6-1
clone size: -
CDR3 DNA: TGTGCCAGCAGTGTTCGGCAGCTAACTCCCACTGAAGCTTTCTTT
CDR3 protein: CASSVRQLTPTEAFF

J gene: TRBJ1-2
D gene: -
CDR3 length: 17
V gene: TRBV29-1
clone size: -
CDR3 DNA: TGCAGCGTTCCTTCCATCCTTGGGGAGCAAATAGCTTATGGCTACACCTTC
CDR3 protein: CSVPSILGEQIAYGYTF

J gene: TRBJ2-7
D gene: TRBD1
CDR3 length: 17
V gene: TRBV28
clone size: -
CDR3 DNA: TGTGCCAGCAGTTCCGCCCCCCCCGGACAGGGGGGTTACGAGCAGTACTTC
CDR3 protein: CASSSAPPGQGGYEQYF

J gene: TRBJ1-6
D gene: -
CDR3 length: 16
V gene: TRBV28
clone size: few
CDR3 DNA: TGTGCCACCACGGGTCGACCGAGCTCCTATAATTCACCCCTCCACTTT
CDR3 protein: CATTGRPSSYNSPLHF

J gene: TRBJ1-5
D gene: -
CDR3 length: 13
V gene: TRBV2
clone size: few
CDR3 DNA: TGTGCCAGCACGGCCAGTAGCAATCAGCCCCAGCATTTT
CDR3 protein: CASTASSNQPQHF

J gene: TRBJ1-2
D gene: -
CDR3 length: 14
V gene: TRBV19
clone size: -
CDR3 DNA: TGTGCCAGTAGTGGTACTATCAGTGTCTATGGCTACACCTTC
CDR3 protein: CASSGTISVYGYTF

J gene: TRBJ2-1
D gene: TRBD2
CDR3 length: 13
V gene: TRBV2
clone size: -
CDR3 DNA: TGTGCCAGCAGTGAACTAGCGGGGGATGAGCAGTTCTTC
CDR3 protein: CASSELAGDEQFF

J gene: TRBJ1-3
D gene: -
CDR3 length: 15
V gene: TRBV10-3
clone size: -
CDR3 DNA: TGTGCCATCAGTGACGGGCCGCTCTCTGGAAACACCATATATTTT
CDR3 protein: CAISDGPLSGNTIYF

J gene: TRBJ1-2
D gene: -
CDR3 length: 12
V gene: TRBV6-5
clone size: -
CDR3 DNA: TGTGCCAGCAGCCACGGGACCTTTGGCTACACCTTC
CDR3 protein: CASSHGTFGYTF

J gene: TRBJ1-1
D gene: -
CDR3 length: 13
V gene: TRBV6-5
clone size: -
CDR3 DNA: TGTGCCAGCAGAAGACACATGAACACTGAAGCTTTCTTT
CDR3 protein: CASRRHMNTEAFF

J gene: TRBJ1-4
D gene: -
CDR3 length: 12
V gene: TRBV30
clone size: few
CDR3 DNA: TGTGCCTGGAGCCCCCGGGGGGAAAAACTGTTTTTT
CDR3 protein: CAWSPRGEKLFF

J gene: TRBJ2-1
D gene: TRBD2
CDR3 length: 15
V gene: TRBV2
clone size: -
CDR3 DNA: TGTGCCAGCAGTGACGTGGGCGGGGGGGCCAATGAGCAGTTCTTC
CDR3 protein: CASSDVGGGANEQFF

J gene: TRBJ2-5
D gene: -
CDR3 length: 11
V gene: TRBV7-2
clone size: once
CDR3 DNA: TGTGCCAGCAGCGCTCAAGAGACCCAGTACTTC
CDR3 protein: CASSAQETQYF

J gene: TRBJ2-7
D gene: -
CDR3 length: 13
V gene: TRBV2
clone size: -
CDR3 DNA: TGTGCCAGCAGCGAAACGACAGGCATCGAGCAGTACTTC
CDR3 protein: CASSETTGIEQYF

J gene: TRBJ1-2
D gene: TRBD1
CDR3 length: 13
V gene: TRBV27
clone size: -
CDR3 DNA: TGTGCCAGCAGTCGACAGGGGGAATGGGGCTACACCTTC
CDR3 protein: CASSRQGEWGYTF

J gene: TRBJ1-6
D gene: TRBD1
CDR3 length: 14
V gene: TRBV6-1
clone size: -
CDR3 DNA: TGTGCCAGCAGCGGGACAGGGGAGGCTTCACCCCTCCACTTT
CDR3 protein: CASSGTGEASPLHF

J gene: TRBJ2-7
D gene: -
CDR3 length: 14
V gene: TRBV18
clone size: -
CDR3 DNA: TGTGCCAGCTCACCCCTTGACAGGCGCGAAATTACGTACTTC
CDR3 protein: CASSPLDRREITYF

J gene: TRBJ1-2
D gene: -
CDR3 length: 14
V gene: TRBV2
clone size: once
CDR3 DNA: TGTGCCAGCAGGGGGTCGCTCCCTAACTATGGCTACACCTTC
CDR3 protein: CASRGSLPNYGYTF

J gene: TRBJ1-1
D gene: -
CDR3 length: 15
V gene: TRBV4-2
clone size: -
CDR3 DNA: TGTGCCAGCAGCCAAGAACTGTTCGTGAACACTGAAGCTTTCTTT
CDR3 protein: CASSQELFVNTEAFF

J gene: TRBJ2-6
D gene: -
CDR3 length: 17
V gene: TRBV5-6
clone size: -
CDR3 DNA: TGTGCCAGCAGCTACATGACAGCGACCTCTGGGGCCAACGTCCTGACTTTC
CDR3 protein: CASSYMTATSGANVLTF

J gene: TRBJ1-1
D gene: TRBD1
CDR3 length: 15
V gene: TRBV18
clone size: few
CDR3 DNA: TGTGCCAGCTCACCGGGACAGACTTTGAACACTGAAGCTTTCTTT
CDR3 protein: CASSPGQTLNTEAFF

J gene: TRBJ1-5
D gene: TRBD1
CDR3 length: 15
V gene: TRBV12-5
clone size: -
CDR3 DNA: TGTGCTAGTGGTTTGGGACAGGGGGTAGATCAGCCCCAGCATTTT
CDR3 protein: CASGLGQGVDQPQHF

J gene: TRBJ1-2
D gene: -
CDR3 length: 16
V gene: TRBV6-1
clone size: once
CDR3 DNA: TGTGCCAGCAGTGATCCCACCCGGGGGGGTCACTATGGCTACACCTTC
CDR3 protein: CASSDPTRGGHYGYTF

J gene: TRBJ2-7
D gene: -
CDR3 length: 15
V gene: TRBV19
clone size: -
CDR3 DNA: TGTGCCAGTAGTGTCAACCACGTCGGGGGCTACGAGCAGTACTTC
CDR3 protein: CASSVNHVGGYEQYF

J gene: TRBJ1-5
D gene: -
CDR3 length: 14
V gene: TRBV29-1
clone size: medium-sized
CDR3 DNA: TGCAGCGTCGGAACCCGGAATAGCAATCAGCCCCAGCATTTT
CDR3 protein: CSVGTRNSNQPQHF

J gene: TRBJ2-3
D gene: TRBD1
CDR3 length: 18
V gene: TRBV19
clone size: -
CDR3 DNA: TGTGCCAGTAGTACGCGCCGGACAGGGGCAGGCCGCACAGATACGCAGTATTTT
CDR3 protein: CASSTRRTGAGRTDTQYF

J gene: TRBJ1-1
D gene: -
CDR3 length: 13
V gene: TRBV7-2
clone size: -
CDR3 DNA: TGTGCCAGCAGCTGGGGCCGGAACACTGAAGCTTTCTTT
CDR3 protein: CASSWGRNTEAFF

J gene: TRBJ1-4
D gene: -
CDR3 length: 14
V gene: TRBV7-9
clone size: -
CDR3 DNA: TGTGCCAGCAGCGGGGCGATTACTAATGAAAAACTGTTTTTT
CDR3 protein: CASSGAITNEKLFF

J gene: TRBJ2-3
D gene: -
CDR3 length: 12
V gene: TRBV29-1
clone size: -
CDR3 DNA: TGCAGCGACACCGGGGGGCGGAATACGCAGTATTTT
CDR3 protein: CSDTGGRNTQYF

J gene: TRBJ2-7
D gene: -
CDR3 length: 14
V gene: TRBV18
clone size: -
CDR3 DNA: TGTGCCAGCTCACCACCGTGGGGCCGGGCGGAGCAGTACTTC
CDR3 protein: CASSPPWGRAEQYF